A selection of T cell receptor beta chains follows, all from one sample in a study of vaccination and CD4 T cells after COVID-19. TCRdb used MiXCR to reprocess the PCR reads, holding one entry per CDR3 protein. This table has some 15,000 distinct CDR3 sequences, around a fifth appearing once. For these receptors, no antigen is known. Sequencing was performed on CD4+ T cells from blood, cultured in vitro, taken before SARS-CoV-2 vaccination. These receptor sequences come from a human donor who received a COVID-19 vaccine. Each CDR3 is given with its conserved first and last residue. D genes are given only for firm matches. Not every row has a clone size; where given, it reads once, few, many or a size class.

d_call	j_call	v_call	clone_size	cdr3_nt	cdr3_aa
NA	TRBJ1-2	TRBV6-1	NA	TGTGCCACCTCACGGGACGGGGAAGGCTACACCTTC	CATSRDGEGYTF
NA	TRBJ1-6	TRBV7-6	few	TGTGCCAGCAGCTTCCCCGGGACACCCCTCCACTTT	CASSFPGTPLHF
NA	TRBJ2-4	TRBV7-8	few	TGTGCCAGCAGCTTAGGGCGTTTTCCCACAATAGCCAAAAACATTCAGTACTTC	CASSLGRFPTIAKNIQYF
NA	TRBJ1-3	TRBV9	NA	TGTGCCAGCAGCGTAGGCGGGTACAGAAACACCATATATTTT	CASSVGGYRNTIYF
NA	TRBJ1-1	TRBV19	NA	TGTGCCAGTAGTATGGGCGGCAGAGGCTTGAACACTGAAGCTTTCTTT	CASSMGGRGLNTEAFF
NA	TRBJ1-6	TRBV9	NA	TGTGCCAGCAGCGTAGGAGGGTCTCCCGATTCACCCCTCCACTTT	CASSVGGSPDSPLHF
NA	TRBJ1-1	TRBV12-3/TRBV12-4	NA	TGTGCCAGCACCGGGGGTGGAGGGTCCACTGAAGCTTTCTTT	CASTGGGGSTEAFF
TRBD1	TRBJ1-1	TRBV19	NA	TGTGCCAGTAGAAATACAGGGGGCTTTGAAGCTTTCTTT	CASRNTGGFEAFF
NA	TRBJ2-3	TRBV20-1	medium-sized	TGCAGTGTTCATCAGGGTCAAAATACGCAGTATTTT	CSVHQGQNTQYF
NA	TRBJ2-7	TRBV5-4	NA	TGTGCCAGCAGCCCCAACCCCGCGGTCCGGGGCTCCTACGAGCAGTACTTC	CASSPNPAVRGSYEQYF
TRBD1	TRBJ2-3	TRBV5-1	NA	TGCGCCAGCAGCACACCCGGACAGGGGAAGCTGACAGATACGCAGTATTTT	CASSTPGQGKLTDTQYF
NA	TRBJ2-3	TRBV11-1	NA	TGTGCCAGCAGCTTAGCGGGACGGTACACAGATACGCAGTATTTT	CASSLAGRYTDTQYF
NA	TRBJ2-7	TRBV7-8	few	TGTGCCAGCAGCTTAGAGCCGGGGACACACTACGAGCAGTACTTC	CASSLEPGTHYEQYF
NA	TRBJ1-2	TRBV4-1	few	TGCGCCAGCAGCCAAGAGGAGGCTACGGGACTCGATCGGGGCTACACCTTC	CASSQEEATGLDRGYTF
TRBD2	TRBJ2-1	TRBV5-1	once	TGCGCCAGCAGCTTAGAGGGCGGGGGGGGGAGCTACAATGAGCAGTTCTTC	CASSLEGGGGSYNEQFF
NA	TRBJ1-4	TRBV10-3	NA	TGTGCCATTGATATTGAAAAACTGTTTTTT	CAIDIEKLFF
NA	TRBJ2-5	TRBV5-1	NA	TGCACCAGCAGCTGGGAGGGGGCGGACCGGGAGACCCAGTACTTC	CTSSWEGADRETQYF
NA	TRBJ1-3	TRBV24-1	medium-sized	TGTGCCACCAGGGGTCGGGCCCCGGAGGGACCTGGAAACACCATATATTTT	CATRGRAPEGPGNTIYF
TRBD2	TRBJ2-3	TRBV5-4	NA	TGTGCCAGCAGCTTCGGGGGGAACTCAGATACGCAGTATTTT	CASSFGGNSDTQYF
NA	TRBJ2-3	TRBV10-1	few	TGCGCCAGCAGTGAGTCGGGCAGGGGTGGGGCAGATACGCAGTATTTT	CASSESGRGGADTQYF
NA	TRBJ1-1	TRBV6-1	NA	TGTGCCAGCAGTGAAGGGACCATGAACACTGAAGCTTTCTTT	CASSEGTMNTEAFF
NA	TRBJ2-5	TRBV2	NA	TGTGCCAGCATCGGGCGGGACTCGGGTGAGACCCAGTACTTC	CASIGRDSGETQYF
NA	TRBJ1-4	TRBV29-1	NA	TGCAGCGTTGGTCACAGGGCGAATAATGAAAAACTGTTTTTT	CSVGHRANNEKLFF
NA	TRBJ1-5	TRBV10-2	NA	TGCGCCAGCAGTGAGTTCTTCCGGCAGGCCAATCAGCCCCAGCATTTT	CASSEFFRQANQPQHF
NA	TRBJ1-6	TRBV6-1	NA	TGTGCCAGCAGTCGCCAGGGTTCACCCCTCCACTTT	CASSRQGSPLHF
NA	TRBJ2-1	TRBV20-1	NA	TGCAGTGCTAGATCAGGGGGCGGGGGCTCCTACAATGAGCAGTTCTTC	CSARSGGGGSYNEQFF
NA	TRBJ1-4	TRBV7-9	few	TGTGCCAGCAGCTTGGTGCAGTCCGGGGAAAAACTGTTTTTT	CASSLVQSGEKLFF
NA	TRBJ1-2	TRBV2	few	TGTGCCAGCGGCAGCATTTCGGGCAGCTACACCTTC	CASGSISGSYTF
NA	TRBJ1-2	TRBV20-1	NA	TGCAGTGCCCTCGACGGCAGGGGCTCTGACTATGGCTACACCTTC	CSALDGRGSDYGYTF
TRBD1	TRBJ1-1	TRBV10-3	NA	TGTGCCATCAGTGGGACAGGGTTTGAAGCTTTCTTT	CAISGTGFEAFF
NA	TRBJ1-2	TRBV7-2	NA	TGTGCCAGCAGCTTATGGGTCGGACAAGACTATGGCTACACCTTC	CASSLWVGQDYGYTF
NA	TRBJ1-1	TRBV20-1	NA	TGCAGTGCTAGAGAGTCGGTGAACACTGAAGCTTTCTTT	CSARESVNTEAFF
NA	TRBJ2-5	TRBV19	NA	TGTGCCAGTAGGAACCTCAGGGGTGGGGAGACCCAGTACTTC	CASRNLRGGETQYF
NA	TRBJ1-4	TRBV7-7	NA	TGTGCCAGCTCCCGAGGCGGGGGAGATGAAAAACTGTTTTTT	CASSRGGGDEKLFF
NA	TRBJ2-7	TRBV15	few	TGTGCCACCAGCAGAGAGAAAGGGGATCCCTACGAGCAGTACTTC	CATSREKGDPYEQYF
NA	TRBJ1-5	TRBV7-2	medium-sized	TGTGCCAGCAGCTTAGTTTGGGGAGGGGCCCATAGCAATCAGCCCCAGCATTTT	CASSLVWGGAHSNQPQHF
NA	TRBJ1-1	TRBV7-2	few	TGTGCCAGCAGCTTAGACAGTAACACTGAAGCTTTCTTT	CASSLDSNTEAFF